This entry lists 5 T cell receptor beta chains sequenced from one sample in a study of cytomegalovirus exposure and HLA in healthy donors. Profiling relied on immunoSEQ multiplex PCR, and the TCRdb table lists in-frame clones only, not all of them. Among approximately 59,000 clones listed, 92% were seen once. The sequencing sample was made of PBMCs. The receptors derive from a man between 18 and 35 years old in good health and CMV-seropositive.

V is TRBV2 and J is TRBJ2-3; maybe TRBD1 (5 bases). The CDR3 has 16 amino acids. Germline V lookup: CDR1 SNHLY, CDR2 FYNNEI. V was pared by 6 bases and J by 0 bases, with 16 bases between. CDR3 coding DNA: TGTGCCAGCAGGGGAAGGACACGTAGTAGCACAGATACGCAGTATTTT. This codes for CASRGRTRSSTDTQYF.

As to this clone: Other DNA sequences in the sample encode the same CDR3. V is TRBV9 and J is TRBJ2-1, with D tentatively TRBD1 (6 bases). Germline CDR1 reads SGDLS; CDR2 reads YYNGEE. The length of the CDR3 is 15 residues. Trimming pared 4 bases from V and 4 bases from J, leaving 15 bases between. The CDR3 reads CASSPGQGWYNEQFF. The CDR3 coding sequence is TGTGCCAGCAGCCCCGGGCAGGGGTGGTACAATGAGCAGTTCTTC.

The chain has TRBV27 and TRBJ2-7; 7 bases are a match to TRBD1. CDR1 is MNHEY and CDR2 is SMNVEV in the germline V gene (reference sequence). The CDR3 spans 13 residues. V lost 6 bases and J lost 2; bases outside the gene matches: 4. CDR3 nucleotide sequence: TGTGCCAGCAGCCGGGACAGAGCCTACGAGCAGTACTTC. It encodes CASSRDRAYEQYF.

This chain connects TRBV5-8 to TRBJ1-5, with D unclear. The CDR3 is 14 residues long. V was pared by 4 bases and J by 4 bases, with 12 bases between. CDR1 SGHTS and CDR2 YDEGEE come from the germline V gene. The CDR3 here is CASSARGGNQPQHF. CDR3 DNA sequence: TGTGCCAGCAGCGCACGGGGTGGTAATCAGCCCCAGCATTTT.

This clone came up a few times. At the DNA level, this CDR3 is encoded by other sequences in the same sample as well. The V and J genes are TRBV9 and TRBJ1-5, with D maybe TRBD1 (5 bases). The CDR3 is 14 residues long. V shed 0 bases and J shed 4 bases, with 8 bases lying between them. Per the germline V gene, CDR1 is SGDLS and CDR2 is YYNGEE. The CDR3 DNA reads TGTGCCAGCAGCGTAGCAGGGTCTAATCAGCCCCAGCATTTT. It is translated as CASSVAGSNQPQHF.